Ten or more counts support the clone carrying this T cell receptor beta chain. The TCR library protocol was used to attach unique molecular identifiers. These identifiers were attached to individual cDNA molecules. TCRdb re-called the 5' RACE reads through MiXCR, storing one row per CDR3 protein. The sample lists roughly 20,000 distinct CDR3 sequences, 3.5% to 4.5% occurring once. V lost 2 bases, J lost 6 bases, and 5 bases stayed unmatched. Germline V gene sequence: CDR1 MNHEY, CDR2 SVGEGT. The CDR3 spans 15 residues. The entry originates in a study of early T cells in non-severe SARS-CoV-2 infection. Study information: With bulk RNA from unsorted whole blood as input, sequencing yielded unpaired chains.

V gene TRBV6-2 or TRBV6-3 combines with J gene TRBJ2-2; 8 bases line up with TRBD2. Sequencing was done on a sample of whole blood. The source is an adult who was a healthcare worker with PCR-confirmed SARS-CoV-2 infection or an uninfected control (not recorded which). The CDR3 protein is CASSYIAGGSGELFF. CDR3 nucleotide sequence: TGTGCCAGCAGTTACATCGCGGGGGGCTCCGGGGAGCTGTTTTTT.